The 7 T cell receptor beta chains reported below all come from one sample, sequenced in a study of T-cell reconstitution after alpha-beta-depleted transplantation in children. During its preparation, the TCRbeta library received unique molecular identifiers. One entry per CDR3 protein, called by TCRdb with MiXCR from the PCR reads. The sample carries approximately 79,000 distinct CDR3 sequences, 18% recorded once. The specimen comprised PBMCs, mostly from graft donor cells, sampled 360 days after TCRalphabeta/CD19-depleted stem cell transplant. Receptors were obtained from a male patient aged 2 to 10 who had a stem cell transplant for acute lymphoblastic leukemia, so the T cells may come from the graft donor.

This clonotype was detected a few times. The gene calls are TRBV6-5 and TRBJ2-7; TRBD2 might be the D (6 bases). Per germline, CDR1 MNHEY and CDR2 SVGAGI. The CDR3 extends over 15 amino acids. The germline V and J ends were trimmed by 2 bases and 6 bases, with 17 bases remaining between them. In DNA form, the CDR3 reads TGTGCCAGCAGTTACACACCTAGCGAATCGGGCGAGCAGTACTTC. Protein sequence: CASSYTPSESGEQYF.

The chain is built from TRBV6-1 and TRBJ2-3; 8 bases match TRBD1. Germline CDR1 MNHNS, CDR2 SASEGT. Germline trimming cut 6 bases from V and 0 bases from J; bases unmatched to any gene: 8. The CDR3 sequence is 16 residues long. CDR3 residues: CASRLRQGLSTDTQYF. CDR3 bases: TGTGCCAGCAGGCTAAGACAGGGGTTAAGCACAGATACGCAGTATTTT.

The sample holds a few counts of this clonotype. The CDR3 coding sequence is TGCGCCAGCATGGAGCGGATGGCCACTGAAGCTTTCTTT. This gives the protein CASMERMATEAFF. The chain combines TRBV5-1 with TRBJ1-1; D not resolved. This CDR3 has 13 residues. The germline V gene encodes CDR1 SGHRS and CDR2 YFSETQ. The germline V and J ends were trimmed by 6 bases and 4 bases, with 13 bases remaining between them.

This clonotype was counted between two and nine times. The V gene is TRBV7-6, the J gene TRBJ2-7; D is possibly TRBD2 (5 bases). The V and J ends lost 3 bases and 2 bases respectively, with 11 bases between them. This CDR3 region has 14 residues. Germline assignment: CDR1 SGHVS and CDR2 FNYEAQ. This CDR3 reads CASSLSGGPYEQYF. CDR3 DNA: TGTGCCAGCAGCTTGTCAGGCGGGCCCTACGAGCAGTACTTC.

The rearrangement links TRBV6-5 to TRBJ2-2, with D tentatively TRBD2 (6 bases). The germline V gene has CDR1 MNHEY and CDR2 SVGAGI. The CDR3 spans 14 residues. V was cut by 4 bases and J by 4 bases, with 10 bases left in between. CDR3 DNA: TGTGCCAGCAGTTCTGGACTACCCACCGGGGAGCTGTTTTTT. Translation gives CASSSGLPTGELFF.

The V gene is TRBV5-1, the J gene TRBJ2-1; 7 bases line up with TRBD1. V shed 1 base and J 6 bases; nucleotides not matched to a gene: 10. Germline V gene lookup returns CDR1 SGHRS and CDR2 YFSETQ. The CDR3 contains 16 residues. CDR3 sequence (DNA): TGCGCCAGCAGCTTGTCGACAGGGCGTATTATCAATGAGCAGTTCTTC. Protein: CASSLSTGRIINEQFF.

The chain combines TRBV5-1 with TRBJ2-5; unclear D gene. Germline-derived CDR1 and CDR2 are SGHRS and YFSETQ. V was cut by 4 bases and J by 1 base, with 20 bases left in between. The CDR3 has 17 amino acids. CDR3 amino acids: CASSRIPGRVSQETQYF. CDR3 nucleotides: TGCGCCAGCAGCAGGATCCCAGGACGCGTATCCCAAGAGACCCAGTACTTC.